This T cell receptor beta chain was identified in a study of T cell changes during pregnancy in multiple sclerosis. This CDR3 has 16 residues. The germline CDR1 and CDR2 sequences are LGHNA and YSLEER. Trimming removed 3 bases from V and 2 bases from J; junction bases left unmatched: 6. Clones were sequenced by immunoSEQ multiplex PCR, and TCRdb holds only the in-frame ones, with some missing. The top ten hold 1.5% to 2% of the sample, which has approximately 93,000 clones, around 93% seen once. The V call is TRBV4-3, the J call TRBJ2-1, with 8 positions matching TRBD1. This specimen consisted of peripheral blood, obtained in the first trimester of pregnancy. The sequence came from a female donor in good health, enrolled as a control in a pregnancy study. The CDR3 bases are TGCGCCAGCAGCCAGACCTGGGACAGGCCCTACAATGAGCAGTTCTTC. This sequence encodes CASSQTWDRPYNEQFF.